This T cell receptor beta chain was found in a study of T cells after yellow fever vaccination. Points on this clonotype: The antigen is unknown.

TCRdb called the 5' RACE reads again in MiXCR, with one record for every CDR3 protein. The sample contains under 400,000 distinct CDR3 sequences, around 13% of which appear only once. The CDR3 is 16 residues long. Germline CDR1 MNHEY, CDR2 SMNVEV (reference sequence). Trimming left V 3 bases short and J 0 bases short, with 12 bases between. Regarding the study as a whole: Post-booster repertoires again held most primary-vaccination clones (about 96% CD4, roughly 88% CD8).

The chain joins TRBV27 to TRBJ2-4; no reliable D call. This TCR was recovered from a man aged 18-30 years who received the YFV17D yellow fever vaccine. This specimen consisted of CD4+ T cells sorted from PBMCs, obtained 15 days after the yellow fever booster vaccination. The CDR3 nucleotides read TGTGCCAGCAGTTTCTTGGAGCTACTAGCCAAAAACATTCAGTACTTC. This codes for CASSFLELLAKNIQYF.